The 15 T cell receptor beta chains given below trace back to one sample, sequenced in a study of blood T cell repertoires in COVID-19. This table comes from immunoSEQ multiplex PCR, and its TCRdb copy is limited to in-frame clones, with some not included. The data contain under 200,000 clones, roughly 84% of them seen just once; the ten biggest clones take up roughly 13%. Sequenced sample: PBMCs or T cells enriched from blood (not recorded which). These receptors came from a woman aged 60-75 years who had recovered from COVID-19.

J is TRBJ2-2 and V is TRBV3-1 (or the pseudogene TRBV3-2); 7 nucleotides align to TRBD1. The CDR3 has 15 residues. The germline V gene encodes CDR1 LGHDT and CDR2 YNNKEL (reference sequence). The junction had 7 bases not matched to a gene; V was cut back by 5 bases and J by 4 bases. CDR3: CASSGRDSATGELFF. DNA of the CDR3: TGTGCCAGCAGCGGCCGGGACAGCGCCACCGGGGAGCTGTTTTTT.

In its sample, this clone was seen a few times. The rearrangement joins TRBV30 to TRBJ1-3; 7 nucleotides line up with TRBD1. The V gene end was trimmed by 5 bases and the J gene end by 3 bases; junction bases not matched to a gene: 1. This CDR3 comprises 12 residues. Germline V gives CDR1 GTSNPN, CDR2 SVGIG (reference sequence). In nucleotides, the CDR3 is TGTGCCTGGGACAGGGTTGGAAACACCATATATTTT. Its protein is CAWDRVGNTIYF.

CDR3 sequence reads: CASSLIGQEAFF. The CDR3 nucleotides are TGTGCCAGCAGCTTGATCGGACAGGAAGCTTTCTTT. The rearrangement links TRBV5-4 to TRBJ1-1; D possibly corresponds to TRBD1 (6 bases). The CDR3 loop spans 12 amino acids. CDR1 is SGHNT, CDR2 YYREEE, per germline (reference sequence). V shed 1 base and J shed 8 bases, with 9 bases lying between them.

V and J are TRBV23-1 and TRBJ1-2; D uncertain. TRBV23-1 is sorted into the ORF group, with uncertain function. Trimming took off 4 bases at V and 8 bases at J, with 14 bases between the two ends. This CDR3 has 13 residues. The CDR3 DNA sequence: TGCGCCAGCAGTCCTATAGGGAGCTACGGCTACACCTTC. As protein: CASSPIGSYGYTF.

The chain employs TRBV7-2 and TRBJ2-3, with 12 bases matching TRBD2. Germline V gene lookup returns CDR1 SGHTA and CDR2 FQGNSA. The CDR3 contains 19 residues. Unmatched junction bases numbered 13, after V lost 6 bases and J lost 0 bases. This chain's CDR3 is CASRKRRGLAGPSTDTQYF. The DNA for the CDR3 is TGTGCCAGCAGAAAAAGGAGAGGACTAGCGGGGCCTAGCACAGATACGCAGTATTTT. Filled out from reference TRBV7-2 and TRBJ2-3, the complete variable domain reads GAGVSQSPSNKVTEKGKDVELRCDPISGHTALYWYRQSLGQGLEFLIYFQGNSAPDKSGLPSDRFSAERTGGSVSTLTIQRTQQEDSAVYLCASRKRRGLAGPSTDTQYFGPGTRLTVL.

The CDR3 reads CASSQDGSGNQPQHF. The CDR3 region has the DNA TGCGCCAGCAGCCAAGATGGCAGCGGCAATCAGCCCCAGCATTTT. The V gene is TRBV4-1, the J gene TRBJ1-5; D is undetermined. In germline, CDR1 is MGHRA, CDR2 YSYEKL. The V end was cut by 0 bases, the J end by 2 bases, with 8 bases between. CDR3 length: 15 amino acids.

This clone occurred once. The chain is built from TRBV20-1 and TRBJ2-5; possibly TRBD1 for D (6 bases). CDR1 and CDR2 from the germline V gene are DFQATT and SNEGSKA (reference sequence). The CDR3 is 11 amino acids. CDR3 DNA: TGCAGCCTCGGGACAAGAGAGACCCAGTACTTC. This encodes CSLGTRETQYF.

This clone was detected once. The chain links TRBV4-1 to TRBJ2-7; D perhaps matches TRBD2 (6 bases). Germline assignment: CDR1 MGHRA and CDR2 YSYEKL. V was shortened by 3 bases and J by 7 bases, with 19 bases between the two germline ends. This CDR3 has 15 residues. The CDR3 region has the DNA TGCGCCAGCAGCCATTATAGGGAGAGGGCGGGGGAGCAGTACTTC. Its translation: CASSHYRERAGEQYF.

The chain combines TRBV12-3 or TRBV12-4 with TRBJ1-5, with D hard to call. The germline V and J ends were trimmed by 3 bases and 0 bases, with 3 bases remaining between them. The CDR3 totals 13 residues. CDR3 protein: CASSFNSNQPQHF. In DNA form, the CDR3 reads TGTGCCAGCAGTTTTAATAGCAATCAGCCCCAGCATTTT.

V is TRBV5-4 and J is TRBJ2-5; D possibly corresponds to TRBD1 (8 bases). This CDR3 is built from 15 residues. Trimming pared 4 bases from V and 4 bases from J, leaving 17 bases between. In germline, CDR1 is SGHNT, CDR2 YYREEE (reference sequence). The CDR3 DNA reads TGTGCCAGCAGCCGCCAGACAGGGGAGGGAGAGACCCAGTACTTC. Its protein is CASSRQTGEGETQYF.

The chain joins TRBV19 to TRBJ1-3; 7 positions match TRBD1. From germline, CDR1 is LNHDA and CDR2 SQIVND (reference sequence). V was clipped by 10 bases and J by 4 bases; unmatched bases: 13. The length of the CDR3 is 15 residues. In DNA, the CDR3 is TGTGCCACTCGGATCGACAGGGTCCAAGGAAACACCATATATTTT. This encodes CATRIDRVQGNTIYF. Full variable domain (rest looked up from reference TRBV19 and TRBJ1-3): DGGITQSPKYLFRKEGQNVTLSCEQNLNHDAMYWYRQDPGQGLRLIYYSQIVNDFQKGDIAEGYSVSREKKESFPLTVTSAQKNPTAFYLCATRIDRVQGNTIYFGEGSWLTVV.

This clone was counted a single time. The CDR3 DNA is TGTGCCAGCAAACAAACCGGGACAGGGGGCGCCTATAATTCACCCCTCCACTTT. Encoded protein: CASKQTGTGGAYNSPLHF. The chain uses TRBV25-1 and TRBJ1-6; 12 positions agree with TRBD1. The CDR3 loop spans 18 amino acids. J was trimmed by 2 bases and V by 7 bases; bases with no gene match: 9. CDR1 and CDR2 from the germline V gene are MGHDK and SYGVNS.

This clone was seen a single time. The CDR3 nucleotides are TGTGCCAGCAGGACTAGCGGGGGGGCCCACAATGAGCAGTTCTTC. Translation: CASRTSGGAHNEQFF. The J gene is TRBJ2-1, the V gene TRBV6-5; 14 bases are a match to TRBD2. Germline V gene data show CDR1 as MNHEY and CDR2 as SVGAGI. The V gene end was trimmed by 6 bases and the J gene end by 5 bases; junction bases not matched to a gene: 3. The length of the CDR3 is 15 residues.

This clone was seen just once. The V and J genes are TRBV15 and TRBJ2-2; D is possibly TRBD2 (5 bases). Trimming left V 3 bases short and J 5 bases short, with 13 bases between. From germline, CDR1 is LNHNV and CDR2 YYDKDF (reference sequence). The CDR3 is 15 amino acids. The CDR3 loop reads CATSRGGPQTGELFF. The CDR3 DNA reads as TGTGCCACCAGCAGGGGCGGGCCCCAAACCGGGGAGCTGTTTTTT. Supplemented by reference TRBV15 and TRBJ2-2, the full variable domain reads DAMVIQNPRYQVTQFGKPVTLSCSQTLNHNVMYWYQQKSSQAPKLLFHYYDKDFNNEADTPDNFQSRRPNTSFCFLDIRSPGLGDTAMYLCATSRGGPQTGELFFGEGSRLTVL.

The chain has TRBV24-1 and TRBJ2-3; D call uncertain. Germline V gene sequence: CDR1 KGHDR, CDR2 SFDVKD. This CDR3 contains 12 residues. Trimming removed 0 bases at V and 7 bases at J, with 4 bases between. This CDR3 is CATSDLQNTQYF. DNA for the CDR3: TGTGCCACCAGTGATTTGCAAAATACGCAGTATTTT.